This is a list of T cell receptor beta chains from one sample in a study of T cell responses to AZD1222 COVID-19 vaccine. Profiling relied on immunoSEQ multiplex PCR, and the TCRdb table lists in-frame clones only, not all of them. The sample includes about 150,000 clones, roughly 92% seen only once; the top ten take roughly 1.3%. Sequenced here: peripheral blood, sampled on day 0 of AZD1222 vaccination. Receptors originate from an adult in good health. Each CDR3 is given with its conserved first and last residue. Each record gives: J gene, D gene, clone size, V gene, CDR3 DNA, CDR3 protein. The D gene is left open where the match is weak. Not all rows give a size; the values are once, few, many and, for expanded clones, a class.

J: TRBJ2-1
D: NA
size: NA
V: TRBV5-4
DNA: TGTGCCAGCAGCTCGACGGGAAACGGTGAGCAGTTCTTC
CDR3: CASSSTGNGEQFF

J: TRBJ1-3
D: NA
size: once
V: TRBV4-1
DNA: TGCGCCAGCAGCCAAGATACCCCCAAGAGCTCTGGAAACACCATATATTTT
CDR3: CASSQDTPKSSGNTIYF

J: TRBJ2-1
D: NA
size: NA
V: TRBV7-2
DNA: TGTGCCAGCAGCTTAGTCCGGGGTGGCGGTCACAATGAGCAGTTCTTC
CDR3: CASSLVRGGGHNEQFF

J: TRBJ1-6
D: NA
size: once
V: TRBV6-5
DNA: TGTGCCAGCAGTTACGGGGGGGGCAATTCACCCCTCCACTTT
CDR3: CASSYGGGNSPLHF

J: TRBJ1-6
D: NA
size: NA
V: TRBV5-1
DNA: TGCGCCAGCAGCTTGGAGGCGTCCTATAATTCACCCCTCCACTTT
CDR3: CASSLEASYNSPLHF

J: TRBJ2-1
D: TRBD2
size: NA
V: TRBV7-9
DNA: TGTGCCAGCAGCTTAATAGGACTAGGCTACAATGAGCAGTTCTTC
CDR3: CASSLIGLGYNEQFF

J: TRBJ1-2
D: NA
size: NA
V: TRBV30
DNA: TGTGCCTGGAGTGTACTGGGCCATGGCTACACCTTC
CDR3: CAWSVLGHGYTF

J: TRBJ2-1
D: NA
size: once
V: TRBV19
DNA: TGTGCCACTCTAACCGGGAGTGGGTCCTACAATGAGCAGTTCTTC
CDR3: CATLTGSGSYNEQFF

J: TRBJ1-2
D: TRBD1
size: NA
V: TRBV7-9
DNA: TGTGCCAGCAGCCTAAATACAGCGGGACAGGACTACACCTTC
CDR3: CASSLNTAGQDYTF

J: TRBJ2-5
D: NA
size: NA
V: TRBV5-4
DNA: TGTGCCAGCAGCTTGGGGGCTAGAGAGACCCAGTACTTC
CDR3: CASSLGARETQYF

J: TRBJ1-6
D: NA
size: NA
V: TRBV15
DNA: TGTGCCACGCAACAGGTCAGGTATAATTCACCCCTCCACTTT
CDR3: CATQQVRYNSPLHF

J: TRBJ1-1
D: NA
size: NA
V: TRBV19
DNA: TGTGCCAGCACCAGGGTGTTAAACACTGAAGCTTTCTTT
CDR3: CASTRVLNTEAFF

J: TRBJ2-1
D: NA
size: NA
V: TRBV6-5
DNA: TGTGCCAGCAGTTACGGGGCAGGCCTTAACAATGAGCAGTTCTTC
CDR3: CASSYGAGLNNEQFF

J: TRBJ1-2
D: TRBD1
size: NA
V: TRBV7-9
DNA: TGTGCCAGCAGCCCACCACTTGGCAGGGGGTATAGCTACACCTTC
CDR3: CASSPPLGRGYSYTF

J: TRBJ2-1
D: NA
size: NA
V: TRBV4-1
DNA: TGCGCCGCGGGACCCCAAGGCCTCAATGAGCAGTTCTTC
CDR3: CAAGPQGLNEQFF

J: TRBJ1-4
D: NA
size: NA
V: TRBV18
DNA: TGTGCCAGCTCACCGGGGGTGGGTGAAAAACTGTTTTTT
CDR3: CASSPGVGEKLFF

J: TRBJ1-2
D: NA
size: NA
V: TRBV9
DNA: TGTGCCAGCAGCGTAGACGCTGCCGGGCAGGGGACCTATGGCTACACCTTC
CDR3: CASSVDAAGQGTYGYTF